This TCR beta chain originates from a study of cytomegalovirus exposure and HLA in healthy donors (dated by TCRdb to about 2017). Concerning the study at large: The 550 to 750 repertoires of the first cohort and the 120 validation repertoires were produced on the same platform, according to a later analysis. The study aimed to test whether signatures of past pathogen exposure could be identified by cataloging public T cell receptors. Besides the first cohort of roughly 660 subjects, a separate validation cohort made up of 120 or so different subjects was used. To predict cytomegalovirus infection status, the study combined high-throughput TCR immunosequencing, statistical association of individual TCRs with disease status, and machine learning. Points the paper makes about the study in general: In both the original and validation cohorts, the classifier was reported to diagnose cytomegalovirus status with high specificity and sensitivity. It was suggested by the authors that the approach could potentially be generalized to other disease states and immunological phenotypes. The validation cohort had no HLA typing available for a later analysis, so co-occurrence within that cohort was assessed over all 120 or so repertoires. Most TCR sequences were observed very rarely across donors, whereas some public TCRs were present in many individuals. A later analysis found that TCRs clustered in the first cohort also tended to co-occur in the 120 validation repertoires, with 94% of cluster scores above 0. The study gave a list of under 200 TCR beta chains associated with cytomegalovirus. In vitro tests confirmed that a few of the cytomegalovirus-associated TCR beta chains recognize cytomegalovirus antigens.

The cysteine opens and the phenylalanine closes a CDR3 of 15 amino acids. The entry retains the CDR3 DNA only, 45 bases that are in frame from base 1. At the junction V is shortened by 5 bases and J by 0 bases; bases outside the gene matches: 9. CDR1 and CDR2 are drawn from the germline V gene: SQVTM, ANQGSEA. The receptor library was made with the immunoSEQ multiplex PCR assay. Under the source paper's analysis protocol: A statistical classification framework was built to diagnose cytomegalovirus status from the catalog of TCR beta chain sequences. Entries here come from immuneACCESS through TCRdb and include only in-frame sequences with V and J called. Some clones fail to appear in such tables; in the studies checked, an unresolved V gene covers under half of the shortfall, and the cause of the remainder is unknown. The D gene and trimming were derived from the DNA, and the V and J assignments and clone size from that table. The sample includes about 160,000 clones, with 75% to 90% observed a single time. The top ten hold around 2.1% of the sample.

As to this clone: Its antigen specificity is not known. Within one base of it there is no much larger clone, and no base qualities were kept.

Donors formed part of the validation cohort, which comprised 120 subjects and was distinct from the first cohort of 666 subjects. Input material: PBMCs. The V and J segments used are TRBV29-1 and TRBJ2-7, with 8 central nucleotides matching TRBD1. The sequence came from a woman younger than 30 in good health and CMV-seronegative. The DNA is TGCAGCGTTTACTCACCCGACAGGGGCTCCTACGAGCAGTACTTC. Its translation reads: CSVYSPDRGSYEQYF.